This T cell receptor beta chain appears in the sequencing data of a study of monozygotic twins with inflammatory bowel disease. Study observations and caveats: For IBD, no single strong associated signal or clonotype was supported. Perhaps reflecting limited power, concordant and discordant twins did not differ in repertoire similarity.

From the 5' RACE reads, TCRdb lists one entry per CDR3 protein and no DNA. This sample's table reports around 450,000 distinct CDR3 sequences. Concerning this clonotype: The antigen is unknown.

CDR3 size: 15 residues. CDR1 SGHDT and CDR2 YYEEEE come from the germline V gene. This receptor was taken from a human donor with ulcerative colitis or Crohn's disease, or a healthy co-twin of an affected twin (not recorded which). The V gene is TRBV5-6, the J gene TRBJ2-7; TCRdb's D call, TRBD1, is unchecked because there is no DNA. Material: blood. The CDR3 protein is CASSLPGTGLYEQYF.